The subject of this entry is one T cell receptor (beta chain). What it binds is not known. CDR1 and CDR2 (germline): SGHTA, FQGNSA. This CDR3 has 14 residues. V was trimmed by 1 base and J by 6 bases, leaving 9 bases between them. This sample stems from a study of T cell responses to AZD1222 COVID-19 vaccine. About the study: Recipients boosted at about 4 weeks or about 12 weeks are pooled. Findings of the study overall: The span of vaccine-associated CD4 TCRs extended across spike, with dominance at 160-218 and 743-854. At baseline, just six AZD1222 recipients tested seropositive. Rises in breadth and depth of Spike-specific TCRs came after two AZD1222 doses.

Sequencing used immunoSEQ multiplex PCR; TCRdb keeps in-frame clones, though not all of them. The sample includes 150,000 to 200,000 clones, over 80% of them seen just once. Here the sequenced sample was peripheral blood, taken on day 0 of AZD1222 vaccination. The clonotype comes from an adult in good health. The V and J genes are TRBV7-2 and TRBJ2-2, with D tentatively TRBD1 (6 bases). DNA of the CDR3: TGTGCCAGCAGCTTAGTAGGGGGAGCCGGGGAGCTGTTTTTT. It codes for CASSLVGGAGELFF. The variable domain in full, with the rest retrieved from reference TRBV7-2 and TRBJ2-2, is GAGVSQSPSNKVTEKGKDVELRCDPISGHTALYWYRQSLGQGLEFLIYFQGNSAPDKSGLPSDRFSAERTGGSVSTLTIQRTQQEDSAVYLCASSLVGGAGELFFGEGSRLTVL.